These T cell receptor beta chains were read from a single sample in a study of cytomegalovirus exposure and HLA in healthy donors. The data were produced by immunoSEQ multiplex PCR, yet TCRdb's version contains in-frame clones alone and is incomplete. The sample shows roughly 120,000 clones, less than 75% of them seen only once. Sequenced: PBMCs. These receptors were taken from a woman between 35 and 50 years old in good health and CMV-seropositive. CDR3s include the opening cysteine and the closing phenylalanine or tryptophan. Fields, in order: J gene, D gene, V gene, clone size, CDR3 DNA, CDR3 protein. The D gene is left open where the match is weak. Some rows have no size entry. The others give once, few or many, or a class for an expanded clone.

>TRBJ1-2|TRBD1|TRBV29-1|-
TGCAGCGTTGAAAACCCCGGGACAGATCTCTATGGCTACACCTTC
CSVENPGTDLYGYTF
>TRBJ1-5|-|TRBV28|few
TGTGCCAGCAGTTTAGCTCTGGGAGATCAGCCCCAGCATTTT
CASSLALGDQPQHF
>TRBJ1-2|-|TRBV25-1|-
TGTGCCAGTCGTGGAGACGACTACCACGGCTACACCTTC
CASRGDDYHGYTF
>TRBJ1-4|TRBD1|TRBV4-1|-
TGCGCCAGCAGCCGAGGGACAGGGGCCGGGGGGGATAGCGGGCGTGAAAAACTGTTTTTT
CASSRGTGAGGDSGREKLFF
>TRBJ2-5|-|TRBV18|-
TGTGCCAGCTCAACGGACAGTGGGAAAGAGACCCAGTACTTC
CASSTDSGKETQYF
>TRBJ2-1|-|TRBV5-1|few
TGCGCCAGCAGCTGGACTACCCTGAGCTCCTACAATGAGCAGTTCTTC
CASSWTTLSSYNEQFF
>TRBJ1-2|TRBD1|TRBV5-5|-
TGTGCCAGCAGCTGGCCGGGACAGGGCGTTTCTCTCTACACCTTC
CASSWPGQGVSLYTF
>TRBJ1-1|TRBD1|TRBV5-1|-
TGCGCCAGCAGCTTGACAGGGGTGAACACTGAAGCTTTCTTT
CASSLTGVNTEAFF
>TRBJ2-3|TRBD2|TRBV7-2|-
TGTGCCAGCAGCCCGAGCCGGGGGGGGTCTCCAAGAATCACAGATACGCAGTATTTT
CASSPSRGGSPRITDTQYF
>TRBJ2-7|-|TRBV6-5|-
TGTGCCAGCAGTTACAACAGAGCCTACGAGCAGTACTTC
CASSYNRAYEQYF
>TRBJ2-1|TRBD2|TRBV19|-
TGTGCCAGTAGTATAAGGCAACGCGGGGGTGAGCAGTTCTTC
CASSIRQRGGEQFF
>TRBJ2-3|-|TRBV12-5|-
TGTGCTAGTGGTTTGGGTGGGACAACAGATACGCAGTATTTT
CASGLGGTTDTQYF
>TRBJ2-1|TRBD2|TRBV28|-
TGTGCCAGCAGCCCCGGTAGGGTGGGCGGGGGGCGGTACAATGAGCAGTTCTTC
CASSPGRVGGGRYNEQFF
>TRBJ1-4|-|TRBV5-1|-
TGCGCCAGCCGCGGGGGAAGGAGTAATGAAAAACTGTTTTTT
CASRGGRSNEKLFF
>TRBJ1-1|-|TRBV5-5|-
TGTGCCAGCAGGTGGCTGGTTCTGGGCAATGAAGCTTTCTTT
CASRWLVLGNEAFF
>TRBJ1-2|TRBD1|TRBV9|-
TGTGCCAGCAGCGCGAACAGGGGAAACTATGGCTACACCTTC
CASSANRGNYGYTF
>TRBJ1-1|-|TRBV6-5|few
TGTGCCAGCCGACCTCCTATTGCAGGTGTTGGTGAAGCTTTCTTT
CASRPPIAGVGEAFF
>TRBJ1-2|-|TRBV19|-
TGTGCCAGTAGTATGACAGGTATGGAGCACTATGGCTACACCTTC
CASSMTGMEHYGYTF
>TRBJ2-7|-|TRBV27|-
TGTGCCAGCAGTTTGAGGAACGTTGGTTCCTCCTTCGCCTACGAGCAGTACTTC
CASSLRNVGSSFAYEQYF
>TRBJ2-7|TRBD2|TRBV9|-
TGTGCCAGCAGCGTAGTCTGGCGGGAGGCCGCCTACGAGCAGTACTTC
CASSVVWREAAYEQYF
>TRBJ1-2|TRBD1|TRBV29-1|-
TGCAGCGAAGATCCGGGACAGAAAGCACTTGGCTACACCTTC
CSEDPGQKALGYTF
>TRBJ1-1|TRBD1|TRBV2|-
TGTGCCAGCAGTGATTCTACAGGGGGGAACACTGAAGCTTTCTTT
CASSDSTGGNTEAFF
>TRBJ2-7|-|TRBV28|-
TGTGCCAGCCGTTCTGTGGGCTCGAGTAGCGTGAGCTCCTACGAGCAGTACTTC
CASRSVGSSSVSSYEQYF
>TRBJ2-7|TRBD2|TRBV6-1|medium-sized
TGTGCCAGCACTGGACTAGCGGGAGATCGGGAGCAGTACTTC
CASTGLAGDREQYF
>TRBJ1-6|-|TRBV11-1|-
TGTGCCAGCAGCTTCACCAGGGTCTCACCCCTCCACTTT
CASSFTRVSPLHF
>TRBJ2-7|-|TRBV19|once
TGTGCCAGTAGTATGACAGGCCTCGAGCAGTACTTC
CASSMTGLEQYF
>TRBJ1-1|-|TRBV27|-
TGTGCCAGCAGTTTACAGGGTTGGACTGAAGCTTTCTTT
CASSLQGWTEAFF
>TRBJ1-6|-|TRBV4-3|-
TGCGCCAGCAGCCAAGATCCCATGGCGGCTTCACCCCTCCACTTT
CASSQDPMAASPLHF
>TRBJ2-7|TRBD1|TRBV5-3|-
TGTGCCAGAAGCTGGGCCGGGACAGGGATAGGGCACGAGCAGTACTTC
CARSWAGTGIGHEQYF
>TRBJ2-2|TRBD2|TRBV30|-
TGTGCCTGGGCGGGACTAGCGGGGCGGGGCGGGGAGCTGTTTTTT
CAWAGLAGRGGELFF
>TRBJ2-1|-|TRBV5-1|-
TGCGCCAGCAGCTTGGTTGCCATTCGGGATGAGCAGTTCTTC
CASSLVAIRDEQFF
>TRBJ2-7|TRBD1|TRBV6-5|-
TGTGCCAGCAGCCTCCGGGACAGGGGGACCTACGAGCAGTACTTC
CASSLRDRGTYEQYF
>TRBJ2-3|-|TRBV7-2|once
TGTGCCAGCAGCCCGGGACTCGTCACAGATACGCAGTATTTT
CASSPGLVTDTQYF
>TRBJ2-1|-|TRBV6-4|-
TGTGCCAGCAGTGAGCGGGATGTCTCCTACAATGAGCAGTTCTTC
CASSERDVSYNEQFF
>TRBJ1-4|-|TRBV2|-
TGTGCCAGCGGGAGAGAAAATGAAAAACTGTTTTTT
CASGRENEKLFF
>TRBJ2-3|-|TRBV19|-
TGTGCCAGTAGTCGTATCCCCATCGGGTCTTACACAGATACGCAGTATTTT
CASSRIPIGSYTDTQYF
>TRBJ1-1|TRBD1|TRBV27|-
TGTGCCAGCAGTTTATTTAAGGGGGCGGGCACTGAAGCTTTCTTT
CASSLFKGAGTEAFF
>TRBJ1-5|-|TRBV6-1|-
TGTGCCAGCAGTGAAGCAGCCCTAGGGCCCCAGCATTTT
CASSEAALGPQHF
>TRBJ2-2|-|TRBV9|few
TGTGCCAGCAGCGCCCTCCCGGACAGCCGGGTGGGGGCCGGGGAGCTGTTTTTT
CASSALPDSRVGAGELFF
>TRBJ2-5|-|TRBV18|-
TGTGCCAGCTCACCTCCGGGGAGGGAGACCCAGTACTTC
CASSPPGRETQYF
>TRBJ1-1|-|TRBV7-2|-
TGTGCCAGCAGCTTAGATTCGGGTTTCGACACTGAAGCTTTCTTT
CASSLDSGFDTEAFF
>TRBJ2-2|TRBD1|TRBV6-6|-
TGTGCCAGCAGCTTCGGACAGGGACGGACCGGGGAGCTGTTTTTT
CASSFGQGRTGELFF
>TRBJ2-2|TRBD2|TRBV5-5|-
TGTGCCAGCAGCTTGGCTAGCGGGGGACCGACCGGGGAGCTGTTTTTT
CASSLASGGPTGELFF
>TRBJ2-1|-|TRBV7-2|-
TGTGCCAGCAGGTTGGGGAGTGAGCAGTTCTTC
CASRLGSEQFF
>TRBJ2-1|-|TRBV10-3|-
TGTGCCATCAGTGACTTGGCGGGAAGGAATGAGCAGTTCTTC
CAISDLAGRNEQFF